This T cell receptor (beta chain) was identified in a study of blood T cells in healthy people across ages. Using a J-beta primer mix together with a sample-barcoded 5' primer, a second PCR was run for roughly 6 to 12 cycles. MiXCR was run by TCRdb on the 5' RACE reads, yielding one entry per CDR3 protein. The sample consists of over a million distinct CDR3 sequences, less than 45% of them appearing once. CDR3 length: 13 residues. CDR1 is MNHEY, CDR2 SMNVEV, per germline (reference sequence). Trimming cost V 8 bases and J 1 base; bases outside gene matches: 2. Sequencing input: blood. The rearrangement joins TRBV27 to TRBJ2-5; TRBD1 agrees at 9 bases. The sequence was collected from a woman younger than 30 in good health. CDR3 amino acids: CASGDRVQETQYF. The DNA for the CDR3 is TGTGCCAGCGGGGACAGGGTCCAAGAGACCCAGTACTTC.